These T cell receptor beta chains were read from a single sample in a study of blood T cell repertoires in COVID-19. The repertoire was sequenced with immunoSEQ multiplex PCR; TCRdb's copy has only in-frame clones and lacks some. The sample yields fewer than 150,000 clones, more than 60% seen once. Sequencing was done on a sample of peripheral blood. The receptors were gathered from a middle-aged man with acute or convalescent COVID-19. The conserved cysteine and the conserved F or W are not part of the CDR3 here.

V gene	J gene	CDR3 protein
TRBV4-2	TRBJ2-7	ASSQDRLAGSYEQY
TRBV28	TRBJ2-1	ATGGRAWNEQF
TRBV11-2	TRBJ1-2	ASSLAVDTHRYGYT
TRBV28	TRBJ1-4	ASSFRHTTNEKLF
TRBV19	TRBJ1-4	ASSETVNEKLF
TRBV3-1/TRBV3-2	TRBJ2-1	ASSQVTSGYSYNEQF
TRBV5-6	TRBJ1-5	ASSLLSSEGQPQH
TRBV5-6	TRBJ1-3	ASSPYREFSGNTIY
TRBV27	TRBJ1-1	ASSRQGGRTEAF
TRBV20-1	TRBJ2-7	SARDHYEQY
TRBV29-1	TRBJ2-4	SVQLAKNIQY
TRBV11-3	TRBJ2-3	ASSETSTDTQY
TRBV11-2	TRBJ2-3	ASSFPSPDTQY
TRBV3-1/TRBV3-2	TRBJ1-4	ASSQRQGFEKLF
TRBV19	TRBJ1-6	ASTSDRDYNSPLH
TRBV19	TRBJ1-3	ASTWRASGNTIY
TRBV4-1	TRBJ1-2	ASSQGPKRTPSNYGYT
TRBV12-3/TRBV12-4	TRBJ1-1	ASNRGANTEAF
TRBV10-3	TRBJ1-2	AISEYWTGVEEYGYT
TRBV28	TRBJ1-1	ALIGGGTEAF
TRBV5-4	TRBJ1-3	ASSSSGGVGNTIY
TRBV4-1	TRBJ2-3	ASSPGLAKSTDTQY
TRBV5-5	TRBJ2-4	ASSRGAALAKNIQY
TRBV28	TRBJ2-7	ASSLLGTVHYEQY
TRBV7-9	TRBJ1-2	ASSLVGGEHYGYT
TRBV7-6	TRBJ2-5	ASSQGETQY
TRBV9	TRBJ2-3	ASSVQSRGGTDTQY
TRBV15	TRBJ1-2	ATSRGQDNYGYT
TRBV4-1	TRBJ2-2	ASSQEDSGGTGELF
TRBV5-1	TRBJ1-5	ASSFAGGSNQPQH
TRBV19	TRBJ2-2	ASRYTGELF
TRBV18	TRBJ1-1	ASSPLGDTEAF